A single sample is the source of the 2 T cell receptor beta chains below, sequenced in a study of graft-versus-host responses after intestinal transplantation. Some clones are missing from TCRdb's copy, which holds only in-frame ones; the method was immunoSEQ multiplex PCR. The data hold 40,000 to 45,000 clones, with 85% to 95% observed a single time. These receptors lack a known antigen. The material sequenced was unstimulated CD8+ T cells sorted from spleen or lymph node cells, taken before transplant. All receptors derive from a human donor who was the organ donor for an intestinal transplant.

The chain couples TRBV25-1 to TRBJ1-5; tentative D call: TRBD1 (5 bases). V lost 2 bases to trimming and J lost 6 bases, with 5 bases between them. Germline V gene sequence: CDR1 MGHDK, CDR2 SYGVNS. The CDR3 is 12 amino acids. The CDR3 bases are TGTGCCAGCAGTGAACAGGGTCAGCCCCAGCATTTT. Translating gives CASSEQGQPQHF.

The gene calls are TRBV19 and TRBJ1-1; tentatively, D is TRBD1 (6 bases). The CDR3 extends over 15 amino acids. Germline assignment: CDR1 LNHDA and CDR2 SQIVND (reference sequence). V was trimmed by 5 bases and J by 2 bases, leaving 15 bases between them. CDR3 nucleotides: TGTGCCAGTAGTGTTGCAGGGGCGGCAAACACTGAAGCTTTCTTT. Amino acids: CASSVAGAANTEAFF.